The present entry profiles one T cell receptor (beta chain) with its context. This sample is drawn from a study of blood T cell repertoires in COVID-19. Across the study: From T cells, B-cell-depleted T cells, or PBMCs came the material, which was cDNA or gDNA.

With 2 bases clipped from V and 0 bases from J, the junction kept 6 bases outside the gene matches. The V gene's germline CDR1 is MGHRA and CDR2 YSYEKL. This CDR3 comprises 16 residues. Original analysis: From reference gene primer amplification, estimates of nucleated cell counts were derived. Here immunoSEQ multiplex PCR was the method, and the copy in TCRdb shows in-frame clones only, minus some. The V and J calls and the clone size are those of that table, but D and trimming were determined from the DNA. This sample carries roughly 240,000 clones, about 89% of them seen once, and the ten largest clones take under 2%.

This receptor was obtained from a woman aged 55-69 years who had recovered from COVID-19. The chain uses TRBV4-1 and TRBJ2-7; 8 bases match TRBD2. Specimen: peripheral blood. The DNA for the CDR3 is TGCGCCAGCAGCCAATATCGGGGGGGGAGCTCCTACGAGCAGTACTTC. Translating gives CASSQYRGGSSYEQYF.